This TCR beta chain stems from a study of blood T cell repertoires in COVID-19. Study in general: Acute-phase and convalescent COVID-19 samples originated in the United States, Italy and Spain. Nucleic acid was either cDNA or gDNA, and it came from T cells, B-cell-depleted T cells, or PBMCs.

Generated by immunoSEQ multiplex PCR, the TCRdb table keeps only in-frame clones and is missing some. The sample gives about 91,000 clones, 75% to 85% of which show up once; about 10% is in the top ten. There are 15 residues in the CDR3. J lost 6 bases, V lost 7 bases, and 11 bases had no gene match. Germline assignment: CDR1 SGHTA and CDR2 FQGTGA. This TCR was recovered from an elderly woman with acute or convalescent COVID-19. The sequencing sample was made of peripheral blood. The chain combines TRBV7-3 with TRBJ1-2; 10 nucleotides agree with TRBD1. DNA of the CDR3: TGTGCCAGCACAACCAGCGCGGACAGGGGGGATGGCTACACCTTC. This translates into CASTTSADRGDGYTF. Complete variable domain (other parts from reference TRBV7-3 and TRBJ1-2): GAGVSQTPSNKVTEKGKYVELRCDPISGHTALYWYRQSLGQGPEFLIYFQGTGAADDSGLPNDRFFAVRPEGSVSTLKIQRTERGDSAVYLCASTTSADRGDGYTFGSGTRLTVV.